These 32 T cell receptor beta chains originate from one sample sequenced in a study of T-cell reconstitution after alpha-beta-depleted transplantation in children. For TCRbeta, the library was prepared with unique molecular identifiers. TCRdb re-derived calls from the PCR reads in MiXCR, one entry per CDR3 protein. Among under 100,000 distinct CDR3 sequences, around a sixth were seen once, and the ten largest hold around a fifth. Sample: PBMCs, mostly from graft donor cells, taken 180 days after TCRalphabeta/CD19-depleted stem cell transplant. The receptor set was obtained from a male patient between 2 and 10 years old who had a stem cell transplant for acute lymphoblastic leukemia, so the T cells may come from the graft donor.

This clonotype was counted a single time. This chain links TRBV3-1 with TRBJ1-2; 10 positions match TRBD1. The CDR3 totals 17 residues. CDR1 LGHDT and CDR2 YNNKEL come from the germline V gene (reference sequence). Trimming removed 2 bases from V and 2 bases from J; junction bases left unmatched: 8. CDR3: CASSQSGQGGWNYGYTF. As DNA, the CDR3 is TGTGCCAGCAGCCAAAGTGGACAGGGGGGTTGGAACTATGGCTACACCTTC. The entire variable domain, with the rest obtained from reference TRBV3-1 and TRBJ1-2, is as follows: DTAVSQTPKYLVTQMGNDKSIKCEQNLGHDTMYWYKQDSKKFLKIMFSYNNKELIINETVPNRFSPKSPDKAHLNLHINSLELGDSAVYFCASSQSGQGGWNYGYTFGSGTRLTVV.

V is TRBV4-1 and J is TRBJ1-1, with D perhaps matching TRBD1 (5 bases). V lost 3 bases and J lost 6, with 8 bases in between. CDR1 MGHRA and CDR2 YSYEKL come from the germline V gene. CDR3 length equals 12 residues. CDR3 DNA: TGCGCCAGCAGCCATCCGGGGCCTGAAGCTTTCTTT. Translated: CASSHPGPEAFF.

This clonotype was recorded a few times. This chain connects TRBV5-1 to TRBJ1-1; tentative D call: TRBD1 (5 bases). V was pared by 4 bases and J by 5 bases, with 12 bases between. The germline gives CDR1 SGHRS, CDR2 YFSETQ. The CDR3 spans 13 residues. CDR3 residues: CASSPRVGTEAFF. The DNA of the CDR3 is TGCGCCAGCAGCCCCAGGGTAGGGACTGAAGCTTTCTTT.

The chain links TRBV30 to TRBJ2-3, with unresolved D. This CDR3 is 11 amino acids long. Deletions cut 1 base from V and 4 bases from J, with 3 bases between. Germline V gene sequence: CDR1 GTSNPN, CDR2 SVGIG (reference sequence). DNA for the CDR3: TGTGCCTGGAGTGCTGCAGATACGCAGTATTTT. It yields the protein CAWSAADTQYF.

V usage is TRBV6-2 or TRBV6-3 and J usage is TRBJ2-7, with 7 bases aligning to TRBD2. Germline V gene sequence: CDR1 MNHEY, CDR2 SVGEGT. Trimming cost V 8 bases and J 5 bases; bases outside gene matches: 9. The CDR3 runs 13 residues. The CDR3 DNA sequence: TGTGCCAGCGATCGGGGGGAACTCAACGAGCAGTACTTC. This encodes CASDRGELNEQYF.

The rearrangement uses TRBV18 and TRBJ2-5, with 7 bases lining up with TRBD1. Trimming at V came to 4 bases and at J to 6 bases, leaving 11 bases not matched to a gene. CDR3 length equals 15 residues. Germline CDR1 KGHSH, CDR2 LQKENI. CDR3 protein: CASSLRQGPEKTQYF. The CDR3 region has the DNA TGTGCCAGCTCACTGAGACAGGGCCCCGAAAAGACCCAGTACTTC.

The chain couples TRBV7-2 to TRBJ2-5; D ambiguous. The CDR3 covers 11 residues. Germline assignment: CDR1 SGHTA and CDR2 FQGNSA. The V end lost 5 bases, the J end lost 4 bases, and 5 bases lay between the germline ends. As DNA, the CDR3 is TGTGCCAGCAGCCCCCTAGAGACCCAGTACTTC. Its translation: CASSPLETQYF.

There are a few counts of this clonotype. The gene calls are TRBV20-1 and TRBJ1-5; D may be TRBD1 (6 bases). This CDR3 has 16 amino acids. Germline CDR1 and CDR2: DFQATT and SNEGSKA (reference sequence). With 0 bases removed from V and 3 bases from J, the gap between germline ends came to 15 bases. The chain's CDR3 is CSARDLGGATNQPQHF. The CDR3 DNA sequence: TGCAGTGCTAGAGATCTAGGGGGGGCTACCAATCAGCCCCAGCATTTT.

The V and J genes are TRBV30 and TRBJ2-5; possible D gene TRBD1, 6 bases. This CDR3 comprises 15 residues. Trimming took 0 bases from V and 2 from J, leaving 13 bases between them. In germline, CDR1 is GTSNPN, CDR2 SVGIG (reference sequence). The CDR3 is CAWSVPLGAQETQYF. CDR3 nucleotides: TGTGCCTGGAGTGTACCGTTGGGGGCTCAAGAGACCCAGTACTTC.

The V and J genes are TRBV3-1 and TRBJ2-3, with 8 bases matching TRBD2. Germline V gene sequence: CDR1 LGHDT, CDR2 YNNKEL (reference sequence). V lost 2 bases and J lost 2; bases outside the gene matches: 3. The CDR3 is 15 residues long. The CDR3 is CASSQLAGFTDTQYF. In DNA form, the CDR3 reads TGTGCCAGCAGCCAATTAGCGGGATTCACAGATACGCAGTATTTT.

DNA for the CDR3: TGTGCCAGCAGCGGTCCGACCCTGGGCCCGATGGAGGCCAAAAACATTCAGTACTTC. Protein: CASSGPTLGPMEAKNIQYF. This rearrangement joins TRBV11-2 to TRBJ2-4; D gene unclear. Germline-derived CDR1 and CDR2 are SGHAT and FQNNGV. V lost 5 bases and J 1 base, leaving 24 bases between the germline ends. The CDR3 sequence is 19 residues long. The full variable domain, its missing parts supplied by reference TRBV11-2 and TRBJ2-4, is EAGVAQSPRYKIIEKRQSVAFWCNPISGHATLYWYQQILGQGPKLLIQFQNNGVVDDSQLPKDRFSAERLKGVDSTLKIQPAKLEDSAVYLCASSGPTLGPMEAKNIQYFGAGTRLSVL.

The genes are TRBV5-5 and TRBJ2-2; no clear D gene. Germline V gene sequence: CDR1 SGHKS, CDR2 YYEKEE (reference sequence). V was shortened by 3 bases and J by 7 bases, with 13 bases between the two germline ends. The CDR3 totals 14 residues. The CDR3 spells CASSSGGNSGELFF. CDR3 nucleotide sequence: TGTGCCAGCAGCTCTGGTGGGAATAGCGGGGAGCTGTTTTTT.

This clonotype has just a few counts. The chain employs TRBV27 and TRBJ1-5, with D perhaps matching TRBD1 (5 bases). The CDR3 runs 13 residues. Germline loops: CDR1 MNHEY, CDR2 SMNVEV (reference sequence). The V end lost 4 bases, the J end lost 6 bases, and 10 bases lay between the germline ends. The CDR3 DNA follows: TGTGCCAGCAGTTATTGGGGGGGTCAGCCCCAGCATTTT. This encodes CASSYWGGQPQHF.

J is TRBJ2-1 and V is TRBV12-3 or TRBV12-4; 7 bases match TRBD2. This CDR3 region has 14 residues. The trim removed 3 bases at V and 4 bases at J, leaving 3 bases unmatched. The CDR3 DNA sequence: TGTGCCAGCAGTTTGGGCGGGGGTTACAATGAGCAGTTCTTC. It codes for CASSLGGGYNEQFF.

The CDR3 DNA follows: TGTGCCAGCAGCCGGACTAGCGGGGATAGCACAGATACGCAGTATTTT. Encoded protein: CASSRTSGDSTDTQYF. The chain employs TRBV2 and TRBJ2-3; 12 bases fit TRBD2. Per the germline V gene, CDR1 is SNHLY and CDR2 is FYNNEI. This CDR3 has 16 residues. Trimming at V came to 6 bases and at J to 0 bases, leaving 4 bases not matched to a gene.

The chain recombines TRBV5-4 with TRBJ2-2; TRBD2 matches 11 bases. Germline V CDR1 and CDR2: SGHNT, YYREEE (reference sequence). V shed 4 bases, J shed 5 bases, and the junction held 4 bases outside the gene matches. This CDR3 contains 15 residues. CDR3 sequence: CASSIPSGGTGELFF. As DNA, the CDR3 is TGTGCCAGCAGCATCCCTAGCGGGGGGACCGGGGAGCTGTTTTTT.

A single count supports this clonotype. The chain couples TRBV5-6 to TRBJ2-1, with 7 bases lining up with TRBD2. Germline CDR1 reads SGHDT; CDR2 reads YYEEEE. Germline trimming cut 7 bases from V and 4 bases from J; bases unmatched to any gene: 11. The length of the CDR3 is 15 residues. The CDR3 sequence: CASCFRGTMYNEQFF. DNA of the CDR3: TGTGCCAGCTGTTTCCGCGGGACTATGTACAATGAGCAGTTCTTC. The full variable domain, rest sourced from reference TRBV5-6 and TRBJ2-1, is DAGVTQSPTHLIKTRGQQVTLRCSPKSGHDTVSWYQQALGQGPQFIFQYYEEEERQRGNFPDRFSGHQFPNYSSELNVNALLLGDSALYLCASCFRGTMYNEQFFGPGTRLTVL.

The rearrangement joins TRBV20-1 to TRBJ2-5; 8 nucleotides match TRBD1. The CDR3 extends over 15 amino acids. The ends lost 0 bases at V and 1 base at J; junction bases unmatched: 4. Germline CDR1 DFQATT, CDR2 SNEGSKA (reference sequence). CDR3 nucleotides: TGCAGTGCTAGAGATAGAGGACAGGGCCAAGAGACCCAGTACTTC. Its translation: CSARDRGQGQETQYF.

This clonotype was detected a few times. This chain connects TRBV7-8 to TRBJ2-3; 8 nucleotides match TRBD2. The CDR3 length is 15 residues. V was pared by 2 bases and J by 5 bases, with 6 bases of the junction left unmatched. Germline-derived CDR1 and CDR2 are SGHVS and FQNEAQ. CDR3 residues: CASSLKLAGLDTQYF. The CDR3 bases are TGTGCCAGCAGCTTAAAGTTAGCGGGGTTAGATACGCAGTATTTT.

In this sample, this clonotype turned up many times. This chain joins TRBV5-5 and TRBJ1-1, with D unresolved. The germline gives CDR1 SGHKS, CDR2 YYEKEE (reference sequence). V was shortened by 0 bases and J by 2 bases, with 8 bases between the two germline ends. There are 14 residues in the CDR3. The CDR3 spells CASSLGRGNTEAFF. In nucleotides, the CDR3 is TGTGCCAGCAGCTTGGGGCGGGGAAACACTGAAGCTTTCTTT.

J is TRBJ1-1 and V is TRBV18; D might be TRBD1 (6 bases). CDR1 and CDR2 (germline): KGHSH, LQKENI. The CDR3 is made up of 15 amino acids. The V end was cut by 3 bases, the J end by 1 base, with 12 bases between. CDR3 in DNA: TGTGCCAGCTCACCTCGGGACACCTCGAACACTGAAGCTTTCTTT. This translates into CASSPRDTSNTEAFF.

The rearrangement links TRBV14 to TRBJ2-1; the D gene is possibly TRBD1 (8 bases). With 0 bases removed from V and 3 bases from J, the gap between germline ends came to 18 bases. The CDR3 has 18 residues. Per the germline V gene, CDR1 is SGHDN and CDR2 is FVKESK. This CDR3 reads CASSQDDWGGQVYNEQFF. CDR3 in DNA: TGTGCCAGCAGCCAAGATGACTGGGGGGGACAGGTCTACAATGAGCAGTTCTTC.

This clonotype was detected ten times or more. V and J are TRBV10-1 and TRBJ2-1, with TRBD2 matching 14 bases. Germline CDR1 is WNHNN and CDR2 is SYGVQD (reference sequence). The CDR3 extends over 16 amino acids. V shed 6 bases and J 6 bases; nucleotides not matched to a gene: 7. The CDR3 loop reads CASSPGLAGGSNEQFF. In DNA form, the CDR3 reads TGCGCCAGCAGCCCTGGACTAGCGGGAGGATCCAATGAGCAGTTCTTC.

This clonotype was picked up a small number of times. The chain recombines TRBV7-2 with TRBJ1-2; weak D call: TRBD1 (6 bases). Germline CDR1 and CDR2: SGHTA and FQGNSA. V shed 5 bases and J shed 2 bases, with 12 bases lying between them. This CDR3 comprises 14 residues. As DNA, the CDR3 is TGTGCCAGCAGCACTAGGACAGCAAACTATGGCTACACCTTC. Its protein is CASSTRTANYGYTF.

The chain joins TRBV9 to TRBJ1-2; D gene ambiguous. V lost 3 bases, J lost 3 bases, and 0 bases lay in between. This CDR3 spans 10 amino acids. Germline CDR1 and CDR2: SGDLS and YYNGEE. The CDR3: CASSDYGYTF. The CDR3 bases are TGTGCCAGCAGCGACTATGGCTACACCTTC.

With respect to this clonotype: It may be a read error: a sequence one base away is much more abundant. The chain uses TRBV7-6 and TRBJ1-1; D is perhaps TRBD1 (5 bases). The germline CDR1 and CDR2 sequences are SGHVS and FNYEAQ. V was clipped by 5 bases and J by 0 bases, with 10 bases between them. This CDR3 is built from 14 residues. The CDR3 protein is CASSLDRMNTEAFF. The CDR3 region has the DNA TGTGCCAGCAGCCTTGACAGAATGAACACTGAAGCTTTCTTT.

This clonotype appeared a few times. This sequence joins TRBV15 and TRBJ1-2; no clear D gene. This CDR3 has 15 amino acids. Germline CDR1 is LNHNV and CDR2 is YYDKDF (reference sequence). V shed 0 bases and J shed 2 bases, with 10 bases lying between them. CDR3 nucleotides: TGTGCCACCAGCAGAGAGGAGGGTATCAACTATGGCTACACCTTC. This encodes CATSREEGINYGYTF. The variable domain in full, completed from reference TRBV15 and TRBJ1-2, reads DAMVIQNPRYQVTQFGKPVTLSCSQTLNHNVMYWYQQKSSQAPKLLFHYYDKDFNNEADTPDNFQSRRPNTSFCFLDIRSPGLGDTAMYLCATSREEGINYGYTFGSGTRLTVV.

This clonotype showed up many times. Here the CDR3 DNA reads TGCGCCAGCAGCCGGGAGGTGTTGGGGACAGATACGCAGTATTTT. Translating it yields CASSREVLGTDTQYF. The chain links TRBV5-1 to TRBJ2-3; 7 nucleotides match TRBD2. Germline V gene data show CDR1 as SGHRS and CDR2 as YFSETQ. J was trimmed by 3 bases and V by 4 bases; bases with no gene match: 8. The length of the CDR3 is 15 residues. The variable domain in full, completed from reference TRBV5-1 and TRBJ2-3, reads KAGVTQTPRYLIKTRGQQVTLSCSPISGHRSVSWYQQTPGQGLQFLFEYFSETQRNKGNFPGRFSGRQFSNSRSEMNVSTLELGDSALYLCASSREVLGTDTQYFGPGTRLTVL.

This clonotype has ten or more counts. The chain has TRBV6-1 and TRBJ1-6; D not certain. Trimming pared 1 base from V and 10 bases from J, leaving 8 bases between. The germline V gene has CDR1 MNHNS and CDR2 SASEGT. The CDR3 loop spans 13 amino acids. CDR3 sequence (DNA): TGTGCCAGCAGTGAAGTTGCTAGGTCACCCCTCCACTTT. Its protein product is CASSEVARSPLHF.

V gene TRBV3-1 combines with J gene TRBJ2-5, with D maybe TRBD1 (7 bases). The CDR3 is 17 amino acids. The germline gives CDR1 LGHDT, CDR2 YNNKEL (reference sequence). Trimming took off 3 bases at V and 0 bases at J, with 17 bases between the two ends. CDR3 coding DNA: TGTGCCAGCAGCCAGGTTTTCGCAGGGGGGAACCAAGAGACCCAGTACTTC. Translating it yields CASSQVFAGGNQETQYF.

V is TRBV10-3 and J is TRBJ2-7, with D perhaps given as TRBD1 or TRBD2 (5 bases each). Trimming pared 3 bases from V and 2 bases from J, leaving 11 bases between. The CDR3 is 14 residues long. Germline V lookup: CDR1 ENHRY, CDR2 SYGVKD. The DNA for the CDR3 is TGTGCCATCAGTGACCCGGGACGGACCTACGAGCAGTACTTC. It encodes CAISDPGRTYEQYF.

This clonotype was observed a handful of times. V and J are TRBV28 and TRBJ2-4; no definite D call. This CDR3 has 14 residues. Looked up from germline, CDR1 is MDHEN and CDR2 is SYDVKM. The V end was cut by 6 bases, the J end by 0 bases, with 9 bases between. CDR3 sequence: CASSPVLAKNIQYF. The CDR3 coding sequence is TGTGCCAGCAGCCCAGTCTTAGCCAAAAACATTCAGTACTTC.